This T cell receptor (beta chain) came from a study of blood T cell repertoires in COVID-19. Germline V CDR1 and CDR2: SEHNR, FQNEAQ (reference sequence). With 3 bases clipped from V and 9 bases from J, the junction kept 10 bases outside the gene matches. The CDR3 totals 15 residues. Clones were sequenced by immunoSEQ multiplex PCR, and TCRdb holds only the in-frame ones, with some missing. The profile shows approximately 480,000 clones, approximately 86% of them singletons. A few counts support this clone. Participant ages covered about 18 to 95 years across 25 or so US areas. Among Cohort 3 donors, those recovered had two negative PCRs, clearance, or symptom resolution.

This chain connects TRBV7-9 to TRBJ2-1; 8 nucleotides match TRBD2. The sequence derives from a woman aged 18-29 years who had recovered from COVID-19. The sample taken for sequencing was PBMCs or T cells enriched from blood (not recorded which). CDR3 DNA: TGTGCCAGCAGCTTGCGAGAGACTAGCGAGGGTGAGCAGTTCTTC. It yields the protein CASSLRETSEGEQFF.